The 29 T cell receptor beta chains below come from one sample, sequenced in a study of graft-versus-host responses after intestinal transplantation. These receptors lack a known antigen. The repertoire was sequenced with immunoSEQ multiplex PCR; TCRdb's copy has only in-frame clones and lacks some. This table holds more than 65,000 clones, less than 95% found once. The source material was unstimulated CD8+ T cells sorted from spleen or lymph node cells, sampled before transplant. These TCRs come from a human donor who was the organ donor for an intestinal transplant.

The chain carries TRBV4-3 and TRBJ2-7; 8 bases are a match to TRBD2. CDR1 and CDR2 (germline): LGHNA, YSLEER. V shed 4 bases and J 2 bases; nucleotides not matched to a gene: 4. The CDR3 extends over 14 amino acids. CDR3: CASSPGLGPYEQYF. CDR3 DNA sequence: TGCGCCAGCAGCCCGGGACTAGGGCCCTACGAGCAGTACTTC.

The gene calls are TRBV9 and TRBJ1-2, with D maybe TRBD1 (5 bases). Germline CDR1 SGDLS, CDR2 YYNGEE. The CDR3 spans 14 residues. Between the trimmed V and J ends, which lost 5 bases and 0 bases, there was a span of 11 bases. CDR3 sequence (DNA): TGTGCCAGCAGTCAGGGTCCCTCTAACTATGGCTACACCTTC. This encodes CASSQGPSNYGYTF.

The rearrangement links TRBV9 to TRBJ2-1; 7 nucleotides match TRBD2. From germline, CDR1 is SGDLS and CDR2 YYNGEE. The J segment lost 5 bases and the V segment lost 0 bases, leaving 5 bases of the junction unmatched. The CDR3 length is 15 residues. CDR3 in amino acids: CASSVEWGGNNEQFF. CDR3 nucleotide sequence: TGTGCCAGCAGCGTAGAGTGGGGGGGAAACAATGAGCAGTTCTTC.

This clone was seen only a few times. The chain links TRBV5-4 to TRBJ2-3; D is unresolved. The CDR3 extends over 16 amino acids. The ends were cut back, 4 bases at V and 0 bases at J, with 15 bases in the middle. The germline gives CDR1 SGHNT, CDR2 YYREEE (reference sequence). The CDR3 is CASSILAVPSTDTQYF. In DNA, the CDR3 is TGTGCCAGCAGCATCCTGGCGGTTCCTAGCACAGATACGCAGTATTTT.

The chain links TRBV6-5 to TRBJ2-3; D unresolved. Per the germline V gene, CDR1 is MNHEY and CDR2 is SVGAGI. Trimming stripped 0 bases from V and 5 bases from J, with 6 bases between. The CDR3 consists of 13 residues. CDR3 nucleotides: TGTGCCAGCAGTTACTCCACTGTAGATACGCAGTATTTT. This translates into CASSYSTVDTQYF.

The genes are TRBV9 and TRBJ2-3, with 10 positions matching TRBD2. This CDR3 contains 16 residues. Germline CDR1 SGDLS, CDR2 YYNGEE. Trimming removed 0 bases from V and 6 bases from J; junction bases left unmatched: 7. As DNA, the CDR3 is TGTGCCAGCAGCGTAGGACTAGCGGGTGTTAAGGATACGCAGTATTTT. Translating it yields CASSVGLAGVKDTQYF.

J is TRBJ2-3 and V is TRBV7-6; no firm D call. Germline values: CDR1 SGHVS, CDR2 FNYEAQ. The V and J ends lost 1 base and 1 base respectively, with 3 bases between them. The CDR3 spans 13 residues. The CDR3 coding sequence is TGTGCCAGCAGCTTAGTAGGCACAGATACGCAGTATTTT. It translates to CASSLVGTDTQYF.

The J gene is TRBJ2-1, the V gene TRBV5-3, with 10 bases aligning to TRBD2. TRBV5-3 is recorded as an ORF, its role being uncertain. V shed 5 bases, J shed 9 bases, and the junction held 11 bases outside the gene matches. The length of the CDR3 is 15 residues. CDR3 in DNA: TGTGCCAGAAGATCCGGGACTAGCGCGTCTGGTGAGCAGTTCTTC. The encoded protein is CARRSGTSASGEQFF.

CDR3 in amino acids: CASSQATGTGDYEQYF. The DNA of the CDR3 is TGCGCCAGCAGCCAAGCAACCGGGACAGGGGACTACGAGCAGTACTTC. V and J are TRBV4-1 and TRBJ2-7; 10 nucleotides line up with TRBD1. V was clipped by 1 base and J by 3 bases; unmatched bases: 6. The CDR3 runs to 16 residues. Germline loops: CDR1 MGHRA, CDR2 YSYEKL.

This chain joins TRBV4-1 and TRBJ2-7, with D perhaps TRBD2 (6 bases). CDR1 MGHRA and CDR2 YSYEKL come from the germline V gene. This CDR3 contains 16 residues. Trimming took off 1 base at V and 3 bases at J, with 16 bases between the two ends. DNA for the CDR3: TGCGCCAGCAGCCAAGGCCCGGGGGATCGGGGCTACGAGCAGTACTTC. It codes for CASSQGPGDRGYEQYF.

The chain links TRBV9 to TRBJ2-5, with 13 bases matching TRBD2. Germline values: CDR1 SGDLS, CDR2 YYNGEE. V trimming: 3 bases; J trimming: 4 bases; junction bases outside the gene matches: 9. The CDR3 runs to 17 residues. The CDR3 nucleotides are TGTGCCAGCAGCGCCCGACTAGCGGGGGGTTCGGGAGAGACCCAGTACTTC. It yields the protein CASSARLAGGSGETQYF.

The V and J genes are TRBV7-9 and TRBJ1-6; the D is unclear. Germline lookup yields CDR1 SEHNR and CDR2 FQNEAQ (reference sequence). The length of the CDR3 is 12 residues. Trimming removed 5 bases from V and 9 bases from J, with 8 bases in between. CDR3 region: CASSQISSPLHF. CDR3 in DNA: TGTGCCAGCAGCCAGATCAGTTCACCCCTCCACTTT.

The CDR3 DNA follows: TGTGCCAGCAGCTGGACAGGGTTAACAGATACGCAGTATTTT. It encodes CASSWTGLTDTQYF. V usage is TRBV5-4 and J usage is TRBJ2-3, with 8 bases that match TRBD1. V lost 3 bases, J lost 3 bases, and 3 bases stayed unmatched. This CDR3 contains 14 residues. The V gene's germline CDR1 is SGHNT and CDR2 YYREEE (reference sequence). The complete variable domain, with remaining parts taken from reference TRBV5-4 and TRBJ2-3, reads ETGVTQSPTHLIKTRGQQVTLRCSSQSGHNTVSWYQQALGQGPQFIFQYYREEENGRGNFPPRFSGLQFPNYSSELNVNALELDDSALYLCASSWTGLTDTQYFGPGTRLTVL.

The V call is TRBV27, the J call TRBJ2-7; 13 bases map to TRBD2. Unmatched junction bases numbered 12, after V lost 6 bases and J lost 7 bases. The CDR3 is 16 residues long. Germline-derived CDR1 and CDR2 are MNHEY and SMNVEV (reference sequence). In DNA form, the CDR3 reads TGTGCCAGCAGGGGTCCGGGACTAGCGGGGCCAAGGGAGCAGTACTTC. Its translation is CASRGPGLAGPREQYF.

The J gene is TRBJ1-4, the V gene TRBV7-9, with TRBD1 matching over 8 bases. Unmatched junction bases numbered 10, after V lost 8 bases and J lost 8 bases. The CDR3 is 14 amino acids. The germline gives CDR1 SEHNR, CDR2 FQNEAQ (reference sequence). DNA of the CDR3: TGTGCCAGCCGACCGGGACAGGAAGGGGAAAAACTGTTTTTT. Translated: CASRPGQEGEKLFF.

This chain links TRBV27 with TRBJ1-2, with D perhaps matching TRBD1 (6 bases). The CDR3 runs to 15 residues. V was shortened by 5 bases and J by 7 bases, with 20 bases between the two germline ends. Germline V gene sequence: CDR1 MNHEY, CDR2 SMNVEV (reference sequence). CDR3 sequence reads: CASSADPVGASGYTF. CDR3 bases: TGTGCCAGCAGTGCCGACCCGGTGGGGGCAAGTGGCTACACCTTC.

The CDR3 region has the DNA TGTGCCAGCAGCCCCCATTGGGGGGGAGACACAGATACGCAGTATTTT. It encodes CASSPHWGGDTDTQYF. This chain links TRBV7-3 with TRBJ2-3; TRBD2 matches 7 bases. Germline V gene lookup returns CDR1 SGHTA and CDR2 FQGTGA. CDR3 length equals 16 residues. V lost 5 bases, J lost 2 bases, and 10 bases stayed unmatched.

This chain connects TRBV4-3 to TRBJ2-7; D perhaps matches TRBD1 (7 bases). V gave up 4 bases and J gave up 2 bases, with 15 bases separating them. The CDR3 has 15 residues. CDR1 LGHNA and CDR2 YSLEER come from the germline V gene. Written as DNA, the CDR3 is TGCGCCAGCAGCCGTGGCAGGGGGGAAGCCTACGAGCAGTACTTC. As protein: CASSRGRGEAYEQYF.

The chain couples TRBV28 to TRBJ2-7; 10 positions match TRBD1. The CDR3 runs to 15 residues. Germline assignment: CDR1 MDHEN and CDR2 SYDVKM. With 5 bases clipped from V and 4 bases from J, the junction kept 8 bases outside the gene matches. The CDR3 region has the DNA TGTGCCAGCAGTCCACCGACAGGGGGCTGGTACGAGCAGTACTTC. Translated: CASSPPTGGWYEQYF. The complete variable domain, with remaining parts taken from reference TRBV28 and TRBJ2-7, reads DVKVTQSSRYLVKRTGEKVFLECVQDMDHENMFWYRQDPGLGLRLIYFSYDVKMKEKGDIPEGYSVSREKKERFSLILESASTNQTSMYLCASSPPTGGWYEQYFGPGTRLTVT.

The chain has TRBV4-1 and TRBJ1-3; perhaps TRBD1 as D (5 bases). Trimming took 11 bases from V and 0 from J, leaving 14 bases between them. In germline, CDR1 is MGHRA, CDR2 YSYEKL. CDR3 size: 14 residues. CDR3 in DNA: TGCGCCTCCACCCAGGGCAGCTCTGGAAACACCATATATTTT. Translation gives CASTQGSSGNTIYF.

This chain uses TRBV7-3 with TRBJ2-1; 7 bases align to TRBD2. CDR1 SGHTA and CDR2 FQGTGA come from the germline V gene. V dropped 1 base and J dropped 4; count of bases not matched to a gene: 10. The CDR3 runs to 17 residues. The CDR3 nucleotides are TGTGCCAGCAGCTTAAGGAGCTTTGGGCGGGGGTACAATGAGCAGTTCTTC. Translated, it gives CASSLRSFGRGYNEQFF.

The chain combines TRBV21-1 with TRBJ2-1; TRBD2, the table's D call, was not compared with the DNA. TRBV21-1 is recorded as a pseudogene. This CDR3 contains 17 residues. Written as DNA, the CDR3 is TGTGCCAGCATCCTGAGGGAACTAGCTATAGGACGAAATGAGCAGTTCTTC. Protein: CASILRELAIGRNEQFF.

This clone was recorded only once. The chain uses TRBV27 and TRBJ1-5, with D maybe TRBD1 (5 bases). This CDR3 comprises 14 residues. In germline, CDR1 is MNHEY, CDR2 SMNVEV (reference sequence). The V gene lost 6 bases and the J gene lost 5 bases, with 14 bases spanning the gap. The CDR3 here is CASSIQGTHQPQHF. The CDR3 region has the DNA TGTGCCAGCAGCATCCAGGGCACGCATCAGCCCCAGCATTTT.

This rearrangement joins TRBV2 to TRBJ2-7; D is unresolved. The CDR3 is 13 residues long. Trimming pared 1 base from V and 1 base from J, leaving 5 bases between. The germline V gene has CDR1 SNHLY and CDR2 FYNNEI. The CDR3 reads CASSEGASYEQYF. As DNA, the CDR3 is TGTGCCAGCAGTGAAGGGGCGTCCTACGAGCAGTACTTC.

This clone was recorded once. The rearrangement links TRBV7-8 to TRBJ1-2, with TRBD1 matching over 7 bases. Germline CDR1 and CDR2: SGHVS and FQNEAQ. The CDR3 loop spans 15 amino acids. Unmatched junction bases numbered 11, after V lost 5 bases and J lost 5 bases. The CDR3 loop reads CASSPRTTGRYGYTF. The CDR3 nucleotides read TGTGCCAGCAGCCCCCGGACGACAGGGCGTTATGGCTACACCTTC.

By share of the sample, this clone is medium-sized. This sequence joins TRBV18 and TRBJ1-1; 7 bases agree with TRBD1. The CDR3 length is 14 residues. Germline CDR1 and CDR2: KGHSH and LQKENI. Trimming at V came to 4 bases and at J to 3 bases, leaving 5 bases not matched to a gene. The CDR3 loop reads CASSHRDSDTEAFF. CDR3 coding DNA: TGTGCCAGCTCACACCGGGACAGCGACACTGAAGCTTTCTTT.

This clone appeared a few times. The chain employs TRBV19 and TRBJ2-1; a weak D match, TRBD2 (6 bases). Germline V gives CDR1 LNHDA, CDR2 SQIVND (reference sequence). The CDR3 contains 13 residues. V was pared by 6 bases and J by 7 bases, with 13 bases between. The CDR3 DNA sequence: TGTGCCAGTAGCACAGGAGGGTGGAATGAGCAGTTCTTC. This encodes CASSTGGWNEQFF.

The chain employs TRBV30 and TRBJ2-7; no definite D call. V was trimmed by 3 bases and J by 3 bases, leaving 9 bases between them. The CDR3 is made up of 12 amino acids. The germline gives CDR1 GTSNPN, CDR2 SVGIG (reference sequence). The CDR3 nucleotides read TGTGCCTGGAGCCACACCAACTACGAGCAGTACTTC. It codes for CAWSHTNYEQYF.

J is TRBJ2-5 and V is TRBV6-6; D possibly corresponds to TRBD2 (6 bases). Trimming removed 8 bases from V and 5 bases from J, with 18 bases in between. Per germline, CDR1 MNHNY and CDR2 SVGAGI (reference sequence). The CDR3 loop spans 14 amino acids. The CDR3 here is CASAELAAYETQYF. The CDR3 DNA follows: TGTGCCAGCGCTGAACTAGCTGCATACGAGACCCAGTACTTC.